This entry describes one TCR beta chain. The antigen is undetermined. The CDR3 is 13 residues long. The germline CDR1 and CDR2 sequences are DFQATT and SNEGSKA (reference sequence). In preparing the TRB cDNA libraries, 5' RACE with UMI labels was used. Each CDR3 protein gets one entry in TCRdb, which reprocessed the 5' RACE reads and gives no DNA. Seen in this sample are about 50,000 distinct CDR3 sequences; the ten most common clones hold approximately 0.56%. This sample was taken from a study of CXCR3-negative and CXCR3-positive naive CD8 T cells. Study-wide points: Naive CXCR3-positive cells had TRB CDR3s more hydrophobic than those of CXCR3-negative naive cells.

The specimen was naive CXCR3+ CD8+ T cells from blood. Stated subset: CD45RO-CCR7+CD27+CD95- naive CD8+ T cells expressing CXCR3 (TNR3+). The V call is TRBV20-1, the J call TRBJ1-1. The origin of this receptor is a human donor in good health. Some clones in this sample may be carry-over from other donors' samples. CDR3 amino acids: CSARLTLNTEAFF.